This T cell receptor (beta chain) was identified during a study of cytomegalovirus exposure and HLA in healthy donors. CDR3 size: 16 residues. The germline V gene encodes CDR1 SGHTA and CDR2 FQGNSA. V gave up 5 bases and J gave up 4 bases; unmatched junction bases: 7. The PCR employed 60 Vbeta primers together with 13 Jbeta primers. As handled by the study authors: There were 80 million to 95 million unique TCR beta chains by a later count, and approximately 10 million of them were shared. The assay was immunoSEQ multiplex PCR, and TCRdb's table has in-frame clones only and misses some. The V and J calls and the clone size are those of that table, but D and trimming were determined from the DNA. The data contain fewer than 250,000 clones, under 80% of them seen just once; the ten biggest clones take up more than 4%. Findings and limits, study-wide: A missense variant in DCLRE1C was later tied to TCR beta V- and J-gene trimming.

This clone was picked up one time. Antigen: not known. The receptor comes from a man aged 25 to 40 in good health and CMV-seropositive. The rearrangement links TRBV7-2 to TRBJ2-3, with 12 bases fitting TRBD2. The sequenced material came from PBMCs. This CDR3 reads CASSPRLAGGADTQYF. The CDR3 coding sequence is TGTGCCAGCAGCCCTCGCCTAGCGGGGGGGGCAGATACGCAGTATTTT. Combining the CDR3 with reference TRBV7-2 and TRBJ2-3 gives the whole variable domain GAGVSQSPSNKVTEKGKDVELRCDPISGHTALYWYRQSLGQGLEFLIYFQGNSAPDKSGLPSDRFSAERTGGSVSTLTIQRTQQEDSAVYLCASSPRLAGGADTQYFGPGTRLTVL.